This TCR beta chain was sequenced in a study of blood T cell repertoires in COVID-19. Study background: Both acute and convalescent COVID-19 samples were obtained from the United States, Italy and Spain. T cells, B-cell-depleted T cells, or PBMCs provided the cDNA or gDNA that served as material.

Germline-derived CDR1 and CDR2 are SGHVS and FQNEAQ. The trim removed 6 bases at V and 2 bases at J, leaving 2 bases unmatched. The CDR3 runs to 14 residues. As handled by the study authors: Estimation of nucleated cell counts was performed using reference gene primer amplification. The repertoire was sequenced with immunoSEQ multiplex PCR; TCRdb's copy has only in-frame clones and lacks some. The DNA was the basis for D and trimming; V, J and clone size are from that table. The sample yields just under 150,000 clones, roughly 80% seen once. The TCR originated in a human donor in a cohort sampled during active COVID-19. The specimen was peripheral blood. V usage is TRBV7-8 and J usage is TRBJ2-2; the match to TRBD1 covers 8 bases. Here the CDR3 reads CASSPGGNTGELFF. The CDR3 region has the DNA TGTGCCAGCAGTCCAGGGGGCAACACCGGGGAGCTGTTTTTT.